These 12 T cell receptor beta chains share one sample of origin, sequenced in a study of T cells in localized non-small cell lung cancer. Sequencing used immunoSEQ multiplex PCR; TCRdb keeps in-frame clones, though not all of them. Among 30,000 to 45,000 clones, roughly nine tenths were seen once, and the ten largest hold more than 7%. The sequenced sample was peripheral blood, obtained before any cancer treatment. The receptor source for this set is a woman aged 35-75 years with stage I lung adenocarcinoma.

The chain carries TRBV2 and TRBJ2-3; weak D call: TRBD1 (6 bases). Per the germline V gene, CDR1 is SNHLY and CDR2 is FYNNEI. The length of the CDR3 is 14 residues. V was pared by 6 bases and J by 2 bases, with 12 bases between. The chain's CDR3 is CASRLRGSTDTQYF. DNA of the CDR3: TGTGCCAGCAGACTCAGGGGTTCCACAGATACGCAGTATTTT. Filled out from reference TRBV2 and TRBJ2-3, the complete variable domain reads EPEVTQTPSHQVTQMGQEVILRCVPISNHLYFYWYRQILGQKVEFLVSFYNNEISEKSEIFDDQFSVERPDGSNFTLKIRSTKLEDSAMYFCASRLRGSTDTQYFGPGTRLTVL.

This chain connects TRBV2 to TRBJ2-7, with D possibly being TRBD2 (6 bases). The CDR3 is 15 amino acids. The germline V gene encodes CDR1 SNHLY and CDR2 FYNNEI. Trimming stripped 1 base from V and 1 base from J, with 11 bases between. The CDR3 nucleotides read TGTGCCAGCAGTGAAGGGATGGGAGGTTCCTACGAGCAGTACTTC. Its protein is CASSEGMGGSYEQYF.

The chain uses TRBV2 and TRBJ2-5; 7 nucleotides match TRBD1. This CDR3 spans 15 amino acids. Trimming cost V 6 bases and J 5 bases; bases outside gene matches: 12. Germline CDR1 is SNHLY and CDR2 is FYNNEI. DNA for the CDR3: TGTGCCAGCAGGCCAGTAAAAACAGGGGTTGAGACCCAGTACTTC. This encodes CASRPVKTGVETQYF.

The CDR3 sequence: CASSWQRAEGTEAFF. The CDR3 region has the DNA TGTGCCAGCAGCTGGCAGCGGGCGGAAGGCACTGAAGCTTTCTTT. The chain uses TRBV7-8 and TRBJ1-1; no clear D gene. Germline-derived CDR1 and CDR2 are SGHVS and FQNEAQ. Trimming removed 4 bases from V and 4 bases from J, with 16 bases in between. This CDR3 region has 15 residues.

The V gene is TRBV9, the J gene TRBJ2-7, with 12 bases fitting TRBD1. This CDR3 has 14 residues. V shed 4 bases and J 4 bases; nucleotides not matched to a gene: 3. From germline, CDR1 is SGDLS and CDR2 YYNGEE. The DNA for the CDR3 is TGTGCCAGCAGCACGGGACAGGGGGCGTACGAGCAGTACTTC. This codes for CASSTGQGAYEQYF.

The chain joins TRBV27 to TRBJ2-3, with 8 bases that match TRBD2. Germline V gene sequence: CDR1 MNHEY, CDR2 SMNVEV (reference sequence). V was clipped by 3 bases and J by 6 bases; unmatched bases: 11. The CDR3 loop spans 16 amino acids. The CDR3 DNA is TGTGCCAGCAGTTTGAATCCCGGGGGGGCCTGGGATACGCAGTATTTT. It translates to CASSLNPGGAWDTQYF.

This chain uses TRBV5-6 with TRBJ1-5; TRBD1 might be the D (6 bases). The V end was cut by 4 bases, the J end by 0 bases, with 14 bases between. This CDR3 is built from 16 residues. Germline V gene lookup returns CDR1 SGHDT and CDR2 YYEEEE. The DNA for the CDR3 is TGTGCCAGCAGCCGAAGGGACACTTATAGCAATCAGCCCCAGCATTTT. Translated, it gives CASSRRDTYSNQPQHF.

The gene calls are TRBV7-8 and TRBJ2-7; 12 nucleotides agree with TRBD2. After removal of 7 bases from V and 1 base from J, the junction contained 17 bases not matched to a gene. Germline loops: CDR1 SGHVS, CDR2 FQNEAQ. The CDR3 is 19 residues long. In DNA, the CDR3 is TGTGCCAGCACCCTAAGAGGGGATCTAGCGGGGGGGCTTTCCTACGAGCAGTACTTC. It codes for CASTLRGDLAGGLSYEQYF.

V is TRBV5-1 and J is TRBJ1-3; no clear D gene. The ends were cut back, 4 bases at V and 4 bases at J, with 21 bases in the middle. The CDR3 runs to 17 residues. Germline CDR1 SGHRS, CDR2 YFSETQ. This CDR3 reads CASSDWPAGIRGNTIYF. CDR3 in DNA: TGCGCCAGCAGCGATTGGCCAGCGGGGATCAGGGGAAACACCATATATTTT.

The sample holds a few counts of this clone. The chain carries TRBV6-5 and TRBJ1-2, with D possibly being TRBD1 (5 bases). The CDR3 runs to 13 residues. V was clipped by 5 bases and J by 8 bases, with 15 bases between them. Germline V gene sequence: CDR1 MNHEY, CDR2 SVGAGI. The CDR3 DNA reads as TGTGCCAGCAGTAAAAAGGGGTTGGGGGGCTACACCTTC. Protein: CASSKKGLGGYTF.

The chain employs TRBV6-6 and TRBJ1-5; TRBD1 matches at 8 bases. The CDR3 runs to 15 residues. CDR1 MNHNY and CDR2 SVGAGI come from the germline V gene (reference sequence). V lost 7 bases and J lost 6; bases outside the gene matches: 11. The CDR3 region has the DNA TGTGCCAGCATGCCGGACAGGGCGGGGGGTCAGCCCCAGCATTTT. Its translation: CASMPDRAGGQPQHF.

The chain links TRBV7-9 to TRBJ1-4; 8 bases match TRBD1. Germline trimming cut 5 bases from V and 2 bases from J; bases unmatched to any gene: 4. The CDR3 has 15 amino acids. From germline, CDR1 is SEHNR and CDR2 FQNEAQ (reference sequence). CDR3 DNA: TGTGCCAGCAGCACCCGGACAGGGACTAATGAAAAACTGTTTTTT. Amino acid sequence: CASSTRTGTNEKLFF. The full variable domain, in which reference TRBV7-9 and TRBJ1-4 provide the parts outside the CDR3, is DTGVSQNPRHKITKRGQNVTFRCDPISEHNRLYWYRQTLGQGPEFLTYFQNEAQLEKSRLLSDRFSAERPKGSFSTLEIQRTEQGDSAMYLCASSTRTGTNEKLFFGSGTQLSVL.